These T cell receptor beta chains were read from a single sample in a study of T cell responses to AZD1222 COVID-19 vaccine. Some clones are missing from TCRdb's copy, which holds only in-frame ones; the method was immunoSEQ multiplex PCR. The sample includes about 120,000 clones, approximately 89% of them seen just once. The sample here was peripheral blood, taken on day 0 of AZD1222 vaccination. These receptors all stem from an adult in good health. CDR3s include the opening cysteine and the closing phenylalanine or tryptophan. Each record gives: V gene, D gene, clone size, J gene, CDR3 DNA, CDR3 protein. A D gene is named only where the DNA matches it firmly. Size is stated for part of the rows, as once, few or many counts, or as a class when the clone is expanded.

v_call: TRBV5-1; d_call: NA; clone_size: NA; j_call: TRBJ1-2; cdr3_nt: TGCGCCAGCAGCATGGGACTCTCACCGCGTGGCTACACCTTC; cdr3_aa: CASSMGLSPRGYTF
v_call: TRBV28; d_call: NA; clone_size: NA; j_call: TRBJ2-1; cdr3_nt: TGTGCCAGCAGATACCTCACAGGCCGGGACAATGAGCAGTTCTTC; cdr3_aa: CASRYLTGRDNEQFF
v_call: TRBV2; d_call: TRBD2; clone_size: NA; j_call: TRBJ2-1; cdr3_nt: TGTGCCAGCAGAGCGGGACTAGCGGGAGGGGTGGGGAATGAGCAGTTCTTC; cdr3_aa: CASRAGLAGGVGNEQFF
v_call: TRBV10-3; d_call: NA; clone_size: NA; j_call: TRBJ1-2; cdr3_nt: TGTGCCATCAGTGAGAGAGGGGATCCTAACTATGGCTACACCTTC; cdr3_aa: CAISERGDPNYGYTF
v_call: TRBV27; d_call: NA; clone_size: NA; j_call: TRBJ1-5; cdr3_nt: TGTGCCAGCAGGAAGGGGACACTCAATAGCAATCAGCCCCAGCATTTT; cdr3_aa: CASRKGTLNSNQPQHF
v_call: TRBV5-1; d_call: TRBD1; clone_size: once; j_call: TRBJ1-1; cdr3_nt: TGCGCCAGCAGCTCGGACAGGGCCGGCACTGAAGCTTTCTTT; cdr3_aa: CASSSDRAGTEAFF
v_call: TRBV6-1; d_call: NA; clone_size: once; j_call: TRBJ1-1; cdr3_nt: TGTGCCAGCAGTGAATCCTCCAACACTGAAGCTTTCTTT; cdr3_aa: CASSESSNTEAFF
v_call: TRBV9; d_call: NA; clone_size: few; j_call: TRBJ2-7; cdr3_nt: TGTGCCAGCAGCGTCCAGGGTTTGGGCGAGCAGTACTTC; cdr3_aa: CASSVQGLGEQYF
v_call: TRBV19; d_call: NA; clone_size: NA; j_call: TRBJ2-7; cdr3_nt: TGTGCCAGTAATGTCGGAGGGCCGGGCTCCTACGAGCAGTACTTC; cdr3_aa: CASNVGGPGSYEQYF
v_call: TRBV5-6; d_call: NA; clone_size: NA; j_call: TRBJ2-7; cdr3_nt: TGTGCCAGCAGCTTGGTTAGTCCGATCGTCTACGAGCAGTACTTC; cdr3_aa: CASSLVSPIVYEQYF
v_call: TRBV27; d_call: TRBD1; clone_size: NA; j_call: TRBJ2-7; cdr3_nt: TGTGCCAGCAGTATGGGACAGAACGAGCAGTACTTC; cdr3_aa: CASSMGQNEQYF
v_call: TRBV5-1; d_call: NA; clone_size: NA; j_call: TRBJ1-2; cdr3_nt: TGCGCCAGCAGCGGGGACACCCTCTTTAGGATGGATGGCTACACCTTC; cdr3_aa: CASSGDTLFRMDGYTF
v_call: TRBV18; d_call: TRBD1; clone_size: NA; j_call: TRBJ2-5; cdr3_nt: TGTGCCAGCACACCAGACAGGGGGGAGACCCAGTACTTC; cdr3_aa: CASTPDRGETQYF
v_call: TRBV28; d_call: NA; clone_size: NA; j_call: TRBJ2-2; cdr3_nt: TGTGCCAGCAGTTTATACGACAGAAATACGAACACCGGGGAGCTGTTTTTT; cdr3_aa: CASSLYDRNTNTGELFF
v_call: TRBV9; d_call: NA; clone_size: NA; j_call: TRBJ1-4; cdr3_nt: TGTGCCAGCAGCGTGGACAGAGCAACTAATGAAAAACTGTTTTTT; cdr3_aa: CASSVDRATNEKLFF
v_call: TRBV18; d_call: NA; clone_size: NA; j_call: TRBJ1-1; cdr3_nt: TGTGCCAGCTCACCACAGAAACAGAGGAACACTGAAGCTTTCTTT; cdr3_aa: CASSPQKQRNTEAFF
v_call: TRBV7-9; d_call: NA; clone_size: NA; j_call: TRBJ1-2; cdr3_nt: TGTGCCAGCAGCCCCCCGGGGCCCAACTATGGCTACACCTTC; cdr3_aa: CASSPPGPNYGYTF
v_call: TRBV27; d_call: NA; clone_size: NA; j_call: TRBJ2-1; cdr3_nt: TGTGCCAGCACCCCAGCAAGTTACAATGAGCAGTTCTTC; cdr3_aa: CASTPASYNEQFF
v_call: TRBV6-5; d_call: TRBD1; clone_size: NA; j_call: TRBJ2-4; cdr3_nt: TGTGCCAGCAGTAATACAGGGGTCAAAAACATTCAGTACTTC; cdr3_aa: CASSNTGVKNIQYF
v_call: TRBV27; d_call: NA; clone_size: NA; j_call: TRBJ1-3; cdr3_nt: TGTGCCAGCAGTTTTTCGGACTCTGGAAACACCATATATTTT; cdr3_aa: CASSFSDSGNTIYF
v_call: TRBV18; d_call: NA; clone_size: NA; j_call: TRBJ2-7; cdr3_nt: TGTGCCAGCTCCCCCCTCGAGAACGGGGAGCAGTACTTC; cdr3_aa: CASSPLENGEQYF
v_call: TRBV5-4; d_call: NA; clone_size: NA; j_call: TRBJ2-7; cdr3_nt: TGTGCCAGCAGCTTGGCCGGGGCTGAAGAGCAGTACTTC; cdr3_aa: CASSLAGAEEQYF